This T cell receptor beta chain was profiled in a study of blood T cells in healthy people across ages. Study as a whole: Template switching captured about one barcoded beta molecule per two T cells. Points from the study as a whole: Among long-lived donors, naive CD4+ cells were more numerous and diversity higher than in aged donors.

Trimming took off 0 bases at V and 6 bases at J, with 8 bases between the two ends. Germline values: CDR1 SGHDN, CDR2 FVKESK. The CDR3 is 13 amino acids. There are a few counts of this clonotype. Its target is unknown. Primers used in a second PCR of roughly 6 to 12 cycles were a sample-barcoded 5' primer and a J-beta primer mix. A single record per CDR3 protein comes from TCRdb applying MiXCR to the 5' RACE reads. The data show approximately 580,000 distinct CDR3 sequences, more than 20% seen once. This sample was shared with a second study, whose subject was T cells of mothers and their children. According to that study: Study donors consisted of a few healthy Caucasian mothers and their six children.

The specimen sequenced was blood. The receptor was derived from a boy between 10 and 17 years old in good health. The chain couples TRBV14 to TRBJ1-1; maybe TRBD1 (5 bases). The CDR3 bases are TGTGCCAGCAGCCAAGATCGGGGGTCTGAAGCTTTCTTT. It specifies CASSQDRGSEAFF.